A single sample is the source of the 32 T cell receptor beta chains below, sequenced in a study of identical twins. TCRdb reprocessed the 5' RACE reads with MiXCR, giving one entry per CDR3 protein. The data show around 650,000 distinct CDR3 sequences, about 7% seen once. The same sample was also studied in work on yellow fever vaccine responses in identical twins.

The sequencing sample was made of PBMCs. These receptor sequences come from a woman aged 18 to 35 in good health.

The chain has TRBV6-1 and TRBJ1-1; 9 nucleotides match TRBD1. Germline V CDR1 and CDR2: MNHNS, SASEGT. This CDR3 contains 17 residues. With V trimmed by 6 bases and J by 0 bases, 11 bases remained unmatched. The CDR3 DNA sequence: TGTGCCAGCAGGGACAACAGGGGGCTCATTTTGAACACTGAAGCTTTCTTT. It encodes CASRDNRGLILNTEAFF.

This clonotype was detected ten times or more. The chain links TRBV5-4 to TRBJ2-7; 8 bases are shared with TRBD2. Germline V gene data show CDR1 as SGHNT and CDR2 as YYREEE (reference sequence). The V and J ends lost 4 bases and 2 bases, in that order; junction bases with no gene match: 8. The CDR3 covers 15 residues. CDR3 in amino acids: CASSHSGSATYEQYF. CDR3 coding DNA: TGTGCCAGCAGCCACAGCGGGAGCGCTACCTACGAGCAGTACTTC.

This clonotype appeared a few times. The chain uses TRBV12-5 and TRBJ1-1; D gene ambiguous. Germline CDR1 and CDR2: LGHNT and FRNRAP. Trimming cost V 6 bases and J 5 bases, with 13 bases left between them. The CDR3 contains 13 residues. The CDR3 DNA is TGTGCTAGTGGAGGGAGGGCGAGGACTGAAGCTTTCTTT. It yields the protein CASGGRARTEAFF. The variable domain in full, with the rest retrieved from reference TRBV12-5 and TRBJ1-1, is DARVTQTPRHKVTEMGQEVTMRCQPILGHNTVFWYRQTMMQGLELLAYFRNRAPLDDSGMPKDRFSAEMPDATLATLKIQPSEPRDSAVYFCASGGRARTEAFFGQGTRLTVV.

This clonotype was seen repeatedly, ten times or more. The chain employs TRBV10-3 and TRBJ1-2, with D possibly being TRBD1 (6 bases). The V gene lost 4 bases and the J gene lost 5 bases, with 14 bases spanning the gap. Germline CDR1 is ENHRY and CDR2 is SYGVKD. CDR3 length: 14 residues. The CDR3 reads CAISVSGQTYGYTF. CDR3 nucleotides: TGTGCCATCAGTGTCTCCGGACAGACATATGGCTACACCTTC.

This rearrangement joins TRBV28 to TRBJ2-5; 12 bases map to TRBD2. V lost 5 bases to trimming and J lost 2 bases; unmatched junction nucleotides: 6. The CDR3 is 16 residues long. The germline V gene has CDR1 MDHEN and CDR2 SYDVKM. This chain's CDR3 is CASSLRLAGVQETQYF. The CDR3 DNA is TGTGCCAGCAGTCTCCGACTAGCGGGAGTTCAAGAGACCCAGTACTTC.

In DNA, the CDR3 is TGTGCCAGCAGCTTTCGTTTGAGTGGCGAGCAGTACGTC. Its protein product is CASSFRLSGEQYV. The V and J genes are TRBV12-3 or TRBV12-4 and TRBJ2-7; D is unclear. The CDR3 totals 13 residues. Trimming removed 6 bases at V and 6 bases at J, with 15 bases between.

This clonotype has at least ten counts. This chain connects TRBV12-3 or TRBV12-4 to TRBJ2-2, with 7 nucleotides matching TRBD2. V shed 11 bases, J shed 0 bases, and the junction held 3 bases outside the gene matches. CDR3 length: 13 amino acids. The chain's CDR3 is CAGGTTNTGELFF. The CDR3 DNA is TGTGCCGGCGGGACTACGAACACCGGGGAGCTGTTTTTT.

In its sample, this clonotype was seen a few times. The chain couples TRBV24-1 to TRBJ2-1; 8 bases line up with TRBD2. The CDR3 totals 17 residues. Trimming at V came to 3 bases and at J to 4 bases, leaving 10 bases not matched to a gene. The germline CDR1 and CDR2 sequences are KGHDR and SFDVKD. The CDR3 spells CATSDRTQAGAYNEQFF. The CDR3 DNA reads TGTGCCACCAGTGATCGGACGCAAGCGGGAGCTTACAATGAGCAGTTCTTC.

This clonotype was seen a handful of times. The chain employs TRBV6-6 and TRBJ1-1; no reliable D call. The CDR3 sequence is 13 residues long. Germline V gene data show CDR1 as MNHNY and CDR2 as SVGAGI (reference sequence). V was cut by 5 bases and J by 6 bases, with 13 bases left in between. This CDR3 reads CASSPTRLSEAFF. The CDR3 region has the DNA TGTGCCAGCAGTCCAACACGGTTATCTGAAGCTTTCTTT.

This clonotype turned up a few times. The chain links TRBV20-1 to TRBJ2-7, with D perhaps TRBD1 (5 bases). CDR1 is DFQATT and CDR2 is SNEGSKA in the germline V gene (reference sequence). The CDR3 covers 15 residues. The V end was cut by 0 bases, the J end by 2 bases, with 14 bases between. The CDR3 sequence is CSARDPREAPYEQYF. CDR3 in DNA: TGCAGTGCTAGAGATCCCAGGGAAGCCCCCTACGAGCAGTACTTC.

This clonotype was picked up many times. J is TRBJ2-1 and V is TRBV11-3; D unresolved. The V gene lost 5 bases and the J gene lost 9 bases, with 17 bases spanning the gap. CDR1 and CDR2 from the germline V gene are SGHNT and YENEEA. The CDR3 consists of 14 residues. The CDR3 region has the DNA TGTGCCAGCAGCCCGAGTCTGCTTTTCGGTGAGCAGTTCTTC. Translation gives CASSPSLLFGEQFF.

The chain recombines TRBV12-3 or TRBV12-4 with TRBJ1-1, with D uncertain. The germline V and J ends were trimmed by 3 bases and 11 bases, with 16 bases remaining between them. The CDR3 spans 13 residues. CDR3 residues: CASSFTGLKTAFF. CDR3 in DNA: TGTGCCAGCAGTTTTACGGGCCTCAAGACGGCTTTCTTT.

V is TRBV5-1 and J is TRBJ2-1, with 9 bases lining up with TRBD2. Per germline, CDR1 SGHRS and CDR2 YFSETQ. Unmatched junction bases numbered 12, after V lost 4 bases and J lost 7 bases. The CDR3 has 16 residues. For the CDR3, the DNA is TGCGCCAGCAGCCCCCGGGGAGGCGGGGGGGATAATGAGCAGTTCTTC. It yields the protein CASSPRGGGGDNEQFF.

Many counts were recorded for this clonotype. The chain is built from TRBV10-3 and TRBJ2-2; D gene uncertain. This CDR3 spans 14 amino acids. Per the germline V gene, CDR1 is ENHRY and CDR2 is SYGVKD. Trimming took 0 bases from V and 4 from J, leaving 6 bases between them. This CDR3 reads CAISESGRTGELFF. The CDR3 coding sequence is TGTGCCATCAGTGAGTCTGGGCGCACCGGGGAGCTGTTTTTT.

In its sample, this clonotype was seen many times. The V and J genes are TRBV15 and TRBJ2-1; D might be TRBD1 (5 bases). The CDR3 consists of 17 residues. V shed 0 bases and J shed 0 bases, with 12 bases lying between them. Germline values: CDR1 LNHNV, CDR2 YYDKDF (reference sequence). CDR3 bases: TGTGCCACCAGCAGAGATCAGGGCGGTTTCTCCTACAATGAGCAGTTCTTC. Translation: CATSRDQGGFSYNEQFF.

V and J are TRBV6-1 and TRBJ2-7; no firm D call. Per the germline V gene, CDR1 is MNHNS and CDR2 is SASEGT. V was trimmed by 5 bases and J by 6 bases, leaving 17 bases between them. The CDR3 covers 14 residues. The CDR3: CASSRDTSAREQYF. The CDR3 DNA reads as TGTGCCAGCAGTCGAGATACCTCCGCTCGCGAGCAGTACTTC.

This clonotype was counted between two and nine times. The rearrangement links TRBV10-1 to TRBJ2-7; 7 nucleotides match TRBD1. Germline CDR1 and CDR2: WNHNN and SYGVQD (reference sequence). The CDR3 runs 14 residues. V gave up 6 bases and J gave up 4 bases; unmatched junction bases: 9. The CDR3 reads CASRRTGMVYEQYV. CDR3 DNA sequence: TGCGCCAGCAGACGGACAGGAATGGTTTACGAGCAGTACGTC.

This sequence joins TRBV7-7 and TRBJ2-1, with 8 bases lining up with TRBD2. Trimming took 1 base from V and 7 from J; bases not matched to a gene: 9. The CDR3 consists of 16 residues. Germline-derived CDR1 and CDR2 are SSHAT and FNYEAQ (reference sequence). The CDR3 nucleotides are TGTGCCAGCAGCTTAGGTTACGGGAGGGCCGGGAATGAGCAGTTCTTC. Its translation is CASSLGYGRAGNEQFF.

V and J are TRBV13 and TRBJ2-5; 10 bases line up with TRBD2. V shed 0 bases, J shed 5 bases, and the junction held 6 bases outside the gene matches. The length of the CDR3 is 16 residues. CDR1 is PRHDT and CDR2 is FYEKMQ in the germline V gene (reference sequence). CDR3 loop: CASSLGLLAGTETQYF. In DNA form, the CDR3 reads TGTGCCAGCAGCTTAGGTTTACTAGCGGGGACGGAGACCCAGTACTTC.

This clonotype was counted many times. The V and J genes are TRBV5-1 and TRBJ2-1, with 10 bases aligning to TRBD1. The CDR3 runs 15 residues. The germline gives CDR1 SGHRS, CDR2 YFSETQ. V lost 0 bases, J lost 6 bases, and 3 bases stayed unmatched. The CDR3 region is CASSLEGQGINEQFF. In nucleotides, the CDR3 is TGCGCCAGCAGCTTGGAGGGACAGGGGATCAATGAGCAGTTCTTC.

This clonotype was found many times. The gene calls are TRBV3-1 and TRBJ1-1; D is possibly TRBD1 (5 bases). CDR1 and CDR2 (germline): LGHDT, YNNKEL (reference sequence). V gave up 0 bases and J gave up 4 bases, with 9 bases separating them. The CDR3 runs 14 residues. CDR3 residues: CASSQDGAVTEAFF. As DNA, the CDR3 is TGTGCCAGCAGCCAAGATGGGGCAGTCACTGAAGCTTTCTTT.

In this sample, this clonotype turned up a few times. V gene TRBV29-1 combines with J gene TRBJ2-7; 10 bases are a match to TRBD2. The CDR3 extends over 14 amino acids. From germline, CDR1 is SQVTM and CDR2 ANQGSEA. The trim removed 4 bases at V and 3 bases at J, leaving 6 bases unmatched. The CDR3 sequence is CSVGRRLAGYEQYF. The DNA for the CDR3 is TGCAGCGTTGGCCGGAGACTAGCGGGCTACGAGCAGTACTTC.

The rearrangement links TRBV7-9 to TRBJ2-5; the D is unclear. Germline values: CDR1 SEHNR, CDR2 FQNEAQ (reference sequence). This CDR3 is 14 amino acids long. V was shortened by 5 bases and J by 7 bases, with 17 bases between the two germline ends. The CDR3 DNA reads TGTGCCAGCAGCCCCGATGACATAGGTCGGACCCAGTACTTC. Its translation is CASSPDDIGRTQYF.

The sample holds many counts of this clonotype. The V gene is TRBV29-1, the J gene TRBJ1-4, with TRBD1 identical over 8 bases. This CDR3 is built from 12 residues. CDR1 is SQVTM and CDR2 is ANQGSEA in the germline V gene. J was trimmed by 6 bases and V by 7 bases; bases with no gene match: 4. The CDR3 DNA is TGCAGCGGACAGGGGAAGGATGAAAAACTGTTTTTT. Residues: CSGQGKDEKLFF.

There are many counts of this clonotype. This rearrangement joins TRBV28 to TRBJ2-2; possible D gene TRBD1, 6 bases. This CDR3 has 13 residues. V lost 8 bases, J lost 4 bases, and 11 bases lay in between. Germline assignment: CDR1 MDHEN and CDR2 SYDVKM. Written as DNA, the CDR3 is TGTGCCAGCGAAACAGGGAGCACCGGGGAGCTGTTTTTT. Translating gives CASETGSTGELFF.

This clonotype was seen at least ten times. V and J are TRBV11-2 and TRBJ2-1; 7 bases are shared with TRBD2. The germline CDR1 and CDR2 sequences are SGHAT and FQNNGV. The trim removed 1 base at V and 1 base at J, leaving 1 base unmatched. CDR3 length: 15 residues. CDR3 protein: CASSLARGSYNEQFF. The CDR3 DNA follows: TGTGCCAGCAGCTTAGCGCGGGGGTCCTACAATGAGCAGTTCTTC.

This clonotype has at least ten counts. V gene TRBV24-1 combines with J gene TRBJ2-1; D may be TRBD1 or TRBD2 (5 bases each). This CDR3 is built from 17 residues. V lost 7 bases and J lost 0, with 18 bases in between. Germline V gene sequence: CDR1 KGHDR, CDR2 SFDVKD. CDR3 amino acids: CATRKGTEKSSYNEQFF. CDR3 nucleotide sequence: TGTGCCACCAGAAAGGGGACGGAGAAAAGCTCCTACAATGAGCAGTTCTTC.

This clonotype was observed at least ten times. The chain employs TRBV6-2 or TRBV6-3 and TRBJ1-6; TRBD1 is a possible D gene (6 bases). The CDR3 covers 18 residues. Germline V gene sequence: CDR1 MNHEY, CDR2 SVGEGT. Trimming stripped 6 bases from V and 0 bases from J, with 18 bases between. CDR3 sequence reads: CASSHLRDKSSYNSPLHF. In nucleotides, the CDR3 is TGTGCCAGCAGCCACCTGCGGGACAAGAGCTCCTATAATTCACCCCTCCACTTT.

The chain has TRBV5-6 and TRBJ2-5, with 9 bases lining up with TRBD2. Germline assignment: CDR1 SGHDT and CDR2 YYEEEE. This CDR3 spans 13 amino acids. V was clipped by 1 base and J by 9 bases; unmatched bases: 4. CDR3 protein: CASSLRLAAAQYF. CDR3 DNA: TGTGCCAGCAGCTTGCGACTAGCGGCGGCCCAGTACTTC.

This clonotype came up a few times. This chain connects TRBV24-1 to TRBJ2-2, with 8 bases that match TRBD2. CDR3 length: 15 residues. Trimming cost V 9 bases and J 0 bases; bases outside gene matches: 5. Germline values: CDR1 KGHDR, CDR2 SFDVKD. The CDR3 protein is CATGGRPANTGELFF. The DNA of the CDR3 is TGTGCCACCGGCGGGAGGCCCGCGAACACCGGGGAGCTGTTTTTT.

This clonotype has only a few counts. V is TRBV20-1 and J is TRBJ2-7, with 9 bases fitting TRBD1. The ends lost 0 bases at V and 5 bases at J; junction bases unmatched: 8. Germline assignment: CDR1 DFQATT and CDR2 SNEGSKA (reference sequence). This CDR3 has 15 residues. The CDR3 nucleotides are TGCAGTGCTAGAGATCCCCGGGACAGGGCGGACGAGCAGTACTTC. Its translation: CSARDPRDRADEQYF.

This clonotype showed up many times. CDR3 sequence (DNA): TGTGCCAGTCTCCCCGGGACAGGGGGCGGGCAGTACTTC. Protein: CASLPGTGGGQYF. The chain links TRBV25-1 to TRBJ2-7; TRBD1 agrees at 12 bases. Looked up from germline, CDR1 is MGHDK and CDR2 is SYGVNS. The J segment lost 9 bases and the V segment lost 9 bases, leaving 9 bases of the junction unmatched. The CDR3 loop spans 13 amino acids.